This T cell receptor beta chain was identified in a study of regulatory T cells in long-lasting Graves disease. This clonotype has only a few counts. In building TCR beta libraries, iRepertoire HTBI primers were used together with Arm-PCR of CDR3 regions. Using its own MiXCR run on the multiplex PCR reads, TCRdb lists one record per CDR3 protein. The data hold more than 400,000 distinct CDR3 sequences, with under 20% observed a single time. Specified time point: newly diagnosed GD, antithyroid drugs for less than 3 months. Scientists built the TCR library using RNA that was extracted from PBMCs. CDR1 MNHEY and CDR2 SVGEGT come from the germline V gene. V lost 7 bases, J lost 7 bases, and 12 bases stayed unmatched. The CDR3 consists of 16 residues. The sample was also reused in another study, on T cells in Graves' hyperthyroidism and ophthalmopathy. That report adds: The TCR CDR3 first-round RT-PCR relied on the HTBI primer set. Before onset, ophthalmopathy was predicted by the model a median around 6 months earlier.

This clonotype originated in a man aged 40-50 years with Graves disease. Sequenced here: peripheral blood mononuclear cells (PBMCs), sampled at new diagnosis, from a patient treated with antithyroid drugs. The chain employs TRBV6-2 or TRBV6-3 and TRBJ2-2; 10 bases fit TRBD2. The CDR3 spells CASKPLAGGRIGELFF. DNA for the CDR3: TGTGCCAGCAAGCCTTTAGCGGGAGGTCGAATCGGGGAGCTGTTTTTT.